The clone carrying this TCR beta chain was seen only a few times. CDR1 is KGHDR, CDR2 SFDVKD, per germline. CDR3 length: 14 residues. Trimming pared 7 bases from V and 7 bases from J, leaving 16 bases between. MiXCR, applied by TCRdb to the 5' RACE reads, yields one record per CDR3 protein. The sample lists fewer than 450,000 distinct CDR3 sequences, roughly 8.6% occurring once. The data belong to a study of T cells after yellow fever vaccination. The rearrangement links TRBV24-1 to TRBJ2-1; D possibly corresponds to TRBD2 (7 bases). The input for sequencing was PBMCs, taken about 49 days after the first yellow fever vaccination. This clonotype was sampled from a young man who received the YFV17D yellow fever vaccine. CDR3 nucleotide sequence: TGTGCCACCAGGGGGGGGGGGCATCAGAATGAGCAGTTCTTC. It translates to CATRGGGHQNEQFF.